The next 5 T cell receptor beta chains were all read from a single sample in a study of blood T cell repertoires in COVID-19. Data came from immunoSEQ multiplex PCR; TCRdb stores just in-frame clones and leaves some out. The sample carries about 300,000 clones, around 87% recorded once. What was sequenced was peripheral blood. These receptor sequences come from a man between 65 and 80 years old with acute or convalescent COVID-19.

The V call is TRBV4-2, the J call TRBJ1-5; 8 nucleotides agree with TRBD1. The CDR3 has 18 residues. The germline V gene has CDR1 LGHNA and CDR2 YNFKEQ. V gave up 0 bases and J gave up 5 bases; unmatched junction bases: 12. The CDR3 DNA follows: TGTGCCAGCAGCCAAGATTACAGGGGGGGAAGGGGAGATCAGCCCCAGCATTTT. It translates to CASSQDYRGGRGDQPQHF.

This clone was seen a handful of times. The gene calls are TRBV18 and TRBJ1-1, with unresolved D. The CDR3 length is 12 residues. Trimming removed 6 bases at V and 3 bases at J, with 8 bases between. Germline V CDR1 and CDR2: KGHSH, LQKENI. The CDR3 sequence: CASSLRDTEAFF. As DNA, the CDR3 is TGTGCCAGCTCCCTTCGGGACACTGAAGCTTTCTTT.

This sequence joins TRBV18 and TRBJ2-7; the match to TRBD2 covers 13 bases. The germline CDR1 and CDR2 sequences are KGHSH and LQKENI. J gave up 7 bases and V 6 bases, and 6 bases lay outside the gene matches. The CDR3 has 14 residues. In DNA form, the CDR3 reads TGTGCCAGCTCCCCGGGACTAGCGGGATTGGAGCAGTACTTC. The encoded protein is CASSPGLAGLEQYF.

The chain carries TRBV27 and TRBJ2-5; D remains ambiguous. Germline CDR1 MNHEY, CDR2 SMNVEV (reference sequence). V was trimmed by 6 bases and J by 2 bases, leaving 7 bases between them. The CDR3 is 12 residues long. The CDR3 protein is CASRSVQETQYF. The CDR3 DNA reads TGTGCCAGCAGGTCGGTACAAGAGACCCAGTACTTC.

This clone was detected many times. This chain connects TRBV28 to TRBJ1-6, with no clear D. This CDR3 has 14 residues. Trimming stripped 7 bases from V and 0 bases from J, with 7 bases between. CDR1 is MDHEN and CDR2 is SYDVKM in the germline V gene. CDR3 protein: CASIDTSYNSPLHF. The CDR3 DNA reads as TGTGCCAGCATAGACACCTCCTATAATTCACCCCTCCACTTT.